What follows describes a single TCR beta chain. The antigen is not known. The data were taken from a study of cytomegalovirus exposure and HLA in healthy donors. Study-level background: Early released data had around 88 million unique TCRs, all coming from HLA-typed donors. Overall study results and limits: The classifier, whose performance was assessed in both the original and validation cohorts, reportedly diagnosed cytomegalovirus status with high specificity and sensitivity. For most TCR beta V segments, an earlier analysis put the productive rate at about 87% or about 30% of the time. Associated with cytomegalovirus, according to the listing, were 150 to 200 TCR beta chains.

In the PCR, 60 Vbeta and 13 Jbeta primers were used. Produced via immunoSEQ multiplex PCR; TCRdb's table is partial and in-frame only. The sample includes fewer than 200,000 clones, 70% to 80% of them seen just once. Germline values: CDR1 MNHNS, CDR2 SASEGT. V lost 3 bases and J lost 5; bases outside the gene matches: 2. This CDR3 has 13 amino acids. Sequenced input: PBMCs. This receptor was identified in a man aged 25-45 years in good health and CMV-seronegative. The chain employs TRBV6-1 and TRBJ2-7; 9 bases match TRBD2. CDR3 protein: CASSESGRHEQYF. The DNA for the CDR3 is TGTGCCAGCAGTGAGAGCGGGAGGCACGAGCAGTACTTC.